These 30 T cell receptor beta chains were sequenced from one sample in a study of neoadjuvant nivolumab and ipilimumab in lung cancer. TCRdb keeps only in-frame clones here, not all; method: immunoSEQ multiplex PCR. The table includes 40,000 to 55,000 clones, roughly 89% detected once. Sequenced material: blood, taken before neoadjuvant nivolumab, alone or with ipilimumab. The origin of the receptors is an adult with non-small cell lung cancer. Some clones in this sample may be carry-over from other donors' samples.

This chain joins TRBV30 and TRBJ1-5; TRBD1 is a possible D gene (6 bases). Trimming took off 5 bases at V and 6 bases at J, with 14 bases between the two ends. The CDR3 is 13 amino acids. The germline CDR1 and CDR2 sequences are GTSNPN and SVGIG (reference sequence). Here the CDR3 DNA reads TGTGCCTGGGGAACAGGGATGGGTCAGCCCCAGCATTTT. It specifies CAWGTGMGQPQHF.

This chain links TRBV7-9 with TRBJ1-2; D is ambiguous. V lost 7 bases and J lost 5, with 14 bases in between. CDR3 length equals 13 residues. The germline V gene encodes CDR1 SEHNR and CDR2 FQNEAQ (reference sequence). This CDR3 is CASTQEAFYGYTF. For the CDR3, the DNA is TGTGCCAGCACCCAAGAGGCATTTTATGGCTACACCTTC.

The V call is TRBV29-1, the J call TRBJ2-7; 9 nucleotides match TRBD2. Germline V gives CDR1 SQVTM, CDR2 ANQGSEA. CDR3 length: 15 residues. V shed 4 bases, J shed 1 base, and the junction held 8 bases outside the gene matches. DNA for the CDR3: TGCAGCGTTGTCTATGGGCTAGCGGGGTCCTACGAGCAGTACTTC. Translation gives CSVVYGLAGSYEQYF.

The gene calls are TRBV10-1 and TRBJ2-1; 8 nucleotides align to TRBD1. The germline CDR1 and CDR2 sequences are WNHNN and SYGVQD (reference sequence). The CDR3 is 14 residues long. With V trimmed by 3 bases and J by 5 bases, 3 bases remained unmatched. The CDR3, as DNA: TGCGCCAGCAGTGATGGACAGGGCAACAATGAGCAGTTCTTC. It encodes CASSDGQGNNEQFF.

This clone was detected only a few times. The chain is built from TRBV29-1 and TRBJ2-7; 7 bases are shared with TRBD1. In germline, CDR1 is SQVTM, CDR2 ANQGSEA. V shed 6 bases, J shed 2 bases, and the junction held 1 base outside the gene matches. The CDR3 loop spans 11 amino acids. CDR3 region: CSVGQAYEQYF. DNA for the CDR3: TGCAGCGTCGGACAGGCCTACGAGCAGTACTTC.

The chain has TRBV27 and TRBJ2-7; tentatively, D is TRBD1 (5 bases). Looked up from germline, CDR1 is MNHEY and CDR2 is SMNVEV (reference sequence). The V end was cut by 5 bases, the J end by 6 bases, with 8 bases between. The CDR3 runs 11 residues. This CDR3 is CASSIRGEQYF. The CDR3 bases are TGTGCCAGCAGTATAAGGGGCGAGCAGTACTTC.

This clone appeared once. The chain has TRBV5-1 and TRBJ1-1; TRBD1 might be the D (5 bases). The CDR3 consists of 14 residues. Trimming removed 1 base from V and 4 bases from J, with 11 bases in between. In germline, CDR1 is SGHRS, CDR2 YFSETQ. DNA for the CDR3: TGCGCCAGCAGCTTGAGCAGGGATGTCACTGAAGCTTTCTTT. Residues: CASSLSRDVTEAFF.

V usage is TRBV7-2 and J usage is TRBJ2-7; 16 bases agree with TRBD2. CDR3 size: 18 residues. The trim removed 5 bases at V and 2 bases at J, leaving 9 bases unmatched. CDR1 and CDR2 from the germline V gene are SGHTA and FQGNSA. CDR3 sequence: CASSPAGTSGRATYEQYF. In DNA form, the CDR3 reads TGTGCCAGCAGCCCCGCCGGGACTAGCGGGAGGGCTACCTACGAGCAGTACTTC.

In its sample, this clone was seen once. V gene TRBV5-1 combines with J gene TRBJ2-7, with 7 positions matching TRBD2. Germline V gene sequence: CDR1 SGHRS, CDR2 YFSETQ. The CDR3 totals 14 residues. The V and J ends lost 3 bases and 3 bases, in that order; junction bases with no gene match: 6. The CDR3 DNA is TGCGCCAGCAGCTGGCTAGCGGAGAACTACGAGCAGTACTTC. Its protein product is CASSWLAENYEQYF.

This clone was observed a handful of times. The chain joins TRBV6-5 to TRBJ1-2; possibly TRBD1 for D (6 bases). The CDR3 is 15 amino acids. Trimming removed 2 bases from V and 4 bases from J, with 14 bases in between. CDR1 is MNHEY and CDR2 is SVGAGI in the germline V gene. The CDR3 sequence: CASSYAQGGGYGYTF. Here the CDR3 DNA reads TGTGCCAGCAGTTACGCGCAGGGAGGGGGCTATGGCTACACCTTC.

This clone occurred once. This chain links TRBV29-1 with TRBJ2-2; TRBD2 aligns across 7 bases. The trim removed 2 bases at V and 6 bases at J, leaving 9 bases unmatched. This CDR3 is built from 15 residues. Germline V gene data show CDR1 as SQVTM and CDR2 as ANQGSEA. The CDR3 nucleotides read TGCAGCGTTGAATGGTCTAGCGGAGGCCCCGGGGAGCTGTTTTTT. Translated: CSVEWSSGGPGELFF.

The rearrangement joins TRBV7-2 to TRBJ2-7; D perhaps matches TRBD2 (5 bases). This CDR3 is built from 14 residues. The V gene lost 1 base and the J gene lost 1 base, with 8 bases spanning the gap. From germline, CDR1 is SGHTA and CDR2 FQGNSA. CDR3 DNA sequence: TGTGCCAGCAGCTTAGGGGGAGTTTCCTACGAGCAGTACTTC. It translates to CASSLGGVSYEQYF.

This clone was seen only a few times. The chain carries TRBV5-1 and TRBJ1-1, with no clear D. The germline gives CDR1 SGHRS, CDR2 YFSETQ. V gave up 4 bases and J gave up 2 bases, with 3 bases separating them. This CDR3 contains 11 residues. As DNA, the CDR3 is TGCGCCAGCAGCCAAAACACTGAAGCTTTCTTT. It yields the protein CASSQNTEAFF.

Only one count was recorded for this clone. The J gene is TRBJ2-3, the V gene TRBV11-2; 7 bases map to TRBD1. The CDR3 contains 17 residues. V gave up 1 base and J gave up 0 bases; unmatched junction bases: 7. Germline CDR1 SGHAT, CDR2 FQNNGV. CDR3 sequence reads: CASSLVITGASTDTQYF. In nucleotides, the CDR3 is TGTGCCAGCAGCTTAGTGATCACAGGGGCCAGCACAGATACGCAGTATTTT.

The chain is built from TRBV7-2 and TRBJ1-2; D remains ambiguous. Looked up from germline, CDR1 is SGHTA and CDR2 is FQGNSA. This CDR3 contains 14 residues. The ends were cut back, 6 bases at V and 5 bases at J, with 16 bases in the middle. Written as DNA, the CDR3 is TGTGCCAGCAGACCTGTAAATCGGGGATATGGCTACACCTTC. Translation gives CASRPVNRGYGYTF.

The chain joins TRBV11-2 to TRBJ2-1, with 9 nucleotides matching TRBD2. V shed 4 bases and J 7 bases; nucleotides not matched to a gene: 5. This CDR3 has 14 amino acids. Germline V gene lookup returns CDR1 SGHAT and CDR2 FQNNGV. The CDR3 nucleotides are TGTGCCAGCAGCTCTATAGCGGGAGATAATGAGCAGTTCTTC. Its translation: CASSSIAGDNEQFF.

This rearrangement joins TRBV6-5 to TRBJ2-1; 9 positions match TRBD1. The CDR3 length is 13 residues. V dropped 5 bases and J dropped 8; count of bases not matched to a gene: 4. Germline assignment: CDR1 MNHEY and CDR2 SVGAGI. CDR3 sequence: CASSTRTGDEQFF. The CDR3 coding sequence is TGTGCCAGCAGTACCCGGACAGGGGATGAGCAGTTCTTC.

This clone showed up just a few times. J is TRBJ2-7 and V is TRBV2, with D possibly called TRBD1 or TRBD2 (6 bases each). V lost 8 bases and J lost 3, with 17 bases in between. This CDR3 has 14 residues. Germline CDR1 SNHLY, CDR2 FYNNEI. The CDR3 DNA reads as TGTGCCAGCCATCTGGGGGGACAAGACTACGAGCAGTACTTC. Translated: CASHLGGQDYEQYF.

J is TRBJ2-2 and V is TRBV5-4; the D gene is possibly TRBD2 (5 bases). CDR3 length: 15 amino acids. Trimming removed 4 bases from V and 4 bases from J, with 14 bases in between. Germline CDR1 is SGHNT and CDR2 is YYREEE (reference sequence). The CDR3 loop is CASSPSSFGTGELFF. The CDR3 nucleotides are TGTGCCAGCAGCCCTAGCTCCTTCGGCACCGGGGAGCTGTTTTTT. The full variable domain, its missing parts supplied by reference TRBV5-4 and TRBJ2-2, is ETGVTQSPTHLIKTRGQQVTLRCSSQSGHNTVSWYQQALGQGPQFIFQYYREEENGRGNFPPRFSGLQFPNYSSELNVNALELDDSALYLCASSPSSFGTGELFFGEGSRLTVL.

The CDR3 loop reads CATSPAGRGRYEQYF. The CDR3 nucleotides read TGTGCCACCTCGCCAGCAGGCAGGGGGAGGTACGAGCAGTACTTC. The chain carries TRBV5-6 and TRBJ2-7, with D possibly TRBD1 on 7 matching bases. Germline assignment: CDR1 SGHDT and CDR2 YYEEEE. Trimming cost V 9 bases and J 4 bases, with 23 bases left between them. This CDR3 region has 15 residues.

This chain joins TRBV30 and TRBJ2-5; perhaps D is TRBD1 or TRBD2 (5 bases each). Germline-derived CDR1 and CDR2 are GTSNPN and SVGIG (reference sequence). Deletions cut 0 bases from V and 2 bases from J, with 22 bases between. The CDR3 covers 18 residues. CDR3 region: CAWSVERALTDKQETQYF. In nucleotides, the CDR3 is TGTGCCTGGAGTGTAGAGAGGGCTCTAACGGACAAGCAAGAGACCCAGTACTTC. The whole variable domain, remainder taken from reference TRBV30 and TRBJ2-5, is SQTIHQWPATLVQPVGSPLSLECTVEGTSNPNLYWYRQAAGRGLQLLFYSVGIGQISSEVPQNLSASRPQDRQFILSSKKLLLSDSGFYLCAWSVERALTDKQETQYFGPGTRLLVL.

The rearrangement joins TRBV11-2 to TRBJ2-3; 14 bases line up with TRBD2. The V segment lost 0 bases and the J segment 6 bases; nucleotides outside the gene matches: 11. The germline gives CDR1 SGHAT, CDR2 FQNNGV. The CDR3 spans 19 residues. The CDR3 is CASSLEGTSGSYIVDTQYF. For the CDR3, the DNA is TGTGCCAGCAGCTTAGAAGGGACTAGCGGGAGTTATATAGTGGATACGCAGTATTTT.

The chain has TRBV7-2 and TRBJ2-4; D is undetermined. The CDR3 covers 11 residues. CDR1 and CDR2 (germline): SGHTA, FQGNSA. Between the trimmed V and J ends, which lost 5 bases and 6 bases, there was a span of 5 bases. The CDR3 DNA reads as TGTGCCAGCAGCCCCGGAAACATTCAGTACTTC. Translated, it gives CASSPGNIQYF. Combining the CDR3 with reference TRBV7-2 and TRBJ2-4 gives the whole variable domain GAGVSQSPSNKVTEKGKDVELRCDPISGHTALYWYRQSLGQGLEFLIYFQGNSAPDKSGLPSDRFSAERTGGSVSTLTIQRTQQEDSAVYLCASSPGNIQYFGAGTRLSVL.

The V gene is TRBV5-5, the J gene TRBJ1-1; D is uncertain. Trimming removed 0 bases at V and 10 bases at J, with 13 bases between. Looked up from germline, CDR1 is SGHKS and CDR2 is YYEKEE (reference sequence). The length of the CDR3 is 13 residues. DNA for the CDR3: TGTGCCAGCAGCTTGGCGGGCACCAACATAGCTTTCTTT. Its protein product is CASSLAGTNIAFF. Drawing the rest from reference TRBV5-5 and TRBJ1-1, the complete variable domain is DAGVTQSPTHLIKTRGQQVTLRCSPISGHKSVSWYQQVLGQGPQFIFQYYEKEERGRGNFPDRFSARQFPNYSSELNVNALLLGDSALYLCASSLAGTNIAFFGQGTRLTVV.

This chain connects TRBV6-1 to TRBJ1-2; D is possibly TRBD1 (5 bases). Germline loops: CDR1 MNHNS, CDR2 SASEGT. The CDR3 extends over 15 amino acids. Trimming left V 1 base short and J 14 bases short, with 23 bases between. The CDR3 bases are TGTGCCAGCAGTGAAGGCTACAGGAACACCTATGGTATGACCTTC. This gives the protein CASSEGYRNTYGMTF.

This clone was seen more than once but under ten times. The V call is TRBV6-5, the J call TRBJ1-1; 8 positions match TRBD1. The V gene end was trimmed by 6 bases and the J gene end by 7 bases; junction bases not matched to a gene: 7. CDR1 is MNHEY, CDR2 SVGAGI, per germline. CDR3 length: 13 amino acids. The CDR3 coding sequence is TGTGCCAGCAGCATGGACAGGGAGCGTGAAGCTTTCTTT. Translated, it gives CASSMDREREAFF.

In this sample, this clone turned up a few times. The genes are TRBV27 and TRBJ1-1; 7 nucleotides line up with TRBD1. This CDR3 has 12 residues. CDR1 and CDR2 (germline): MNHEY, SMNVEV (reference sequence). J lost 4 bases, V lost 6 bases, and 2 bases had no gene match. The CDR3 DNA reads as TGTGCCAGCAGGGCAGGGGGCACTGAAGCTTTCTTT. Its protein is CASRAGGTEAFF.

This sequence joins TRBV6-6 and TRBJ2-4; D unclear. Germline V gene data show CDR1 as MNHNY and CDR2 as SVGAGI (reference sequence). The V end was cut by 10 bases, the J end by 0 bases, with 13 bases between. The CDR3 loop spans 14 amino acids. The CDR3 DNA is TGTGCCACTCGCCTTGACCTAGCCAAAAACATTCAGTACTTC. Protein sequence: CATRLDLAKNIQYF.

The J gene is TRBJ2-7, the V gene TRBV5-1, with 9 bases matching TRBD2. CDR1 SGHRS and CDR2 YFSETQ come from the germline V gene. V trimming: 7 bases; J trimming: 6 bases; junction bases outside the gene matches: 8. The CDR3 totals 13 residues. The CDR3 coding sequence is TGCGCCAGCGGGAATAGCGGGAGCTTCGAGCAGTACTTC. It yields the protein CASGNSGSFEQYF. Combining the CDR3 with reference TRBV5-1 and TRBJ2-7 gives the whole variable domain KAGVTQTPRYLIKTRGQQVTLSCSPISGHRSVSWYQQTPGQGLQFLFEYFSETQRNKGNFPGRFSGRQFSNSRSEMNVSTLELGDSALYLCASGNSGSFEQYFGPGTRLTVT.

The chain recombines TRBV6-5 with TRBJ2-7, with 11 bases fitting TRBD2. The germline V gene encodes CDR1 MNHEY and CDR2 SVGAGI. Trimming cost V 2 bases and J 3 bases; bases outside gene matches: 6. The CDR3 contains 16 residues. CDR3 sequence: CASSYARLAGSYEQYF. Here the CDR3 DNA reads TGTGCCAGCAGTTACGCAAGACTAGCGGGAAGCTACGAGCAGTACTTC.